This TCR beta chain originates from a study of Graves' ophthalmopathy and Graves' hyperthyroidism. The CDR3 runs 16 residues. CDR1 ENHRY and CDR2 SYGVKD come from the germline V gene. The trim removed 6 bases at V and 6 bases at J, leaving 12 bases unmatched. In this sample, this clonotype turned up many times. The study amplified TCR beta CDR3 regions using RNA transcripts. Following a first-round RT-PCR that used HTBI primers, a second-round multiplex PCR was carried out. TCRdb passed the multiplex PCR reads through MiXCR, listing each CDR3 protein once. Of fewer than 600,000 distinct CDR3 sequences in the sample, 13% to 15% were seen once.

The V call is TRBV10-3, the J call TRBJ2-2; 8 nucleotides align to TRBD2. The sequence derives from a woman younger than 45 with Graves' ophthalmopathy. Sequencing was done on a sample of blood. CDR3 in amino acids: CAIRTNRAGDSGELFF. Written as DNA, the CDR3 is TGTGCCATCAGGACGAACAGAGCGGGGGATTCCGGGGAGCTGTTTTTT.